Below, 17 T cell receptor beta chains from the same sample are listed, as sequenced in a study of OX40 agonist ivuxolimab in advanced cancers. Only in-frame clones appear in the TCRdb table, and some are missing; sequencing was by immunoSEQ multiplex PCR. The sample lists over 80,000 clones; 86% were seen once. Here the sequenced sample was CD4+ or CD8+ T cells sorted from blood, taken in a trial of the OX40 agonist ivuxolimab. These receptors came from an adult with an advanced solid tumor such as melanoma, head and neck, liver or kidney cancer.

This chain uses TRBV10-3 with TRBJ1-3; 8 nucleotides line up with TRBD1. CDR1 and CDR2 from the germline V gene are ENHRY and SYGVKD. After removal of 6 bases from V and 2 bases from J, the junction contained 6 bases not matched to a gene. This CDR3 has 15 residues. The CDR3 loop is CAIRGTGYPGNTIYF. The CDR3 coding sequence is TGTGCCATCAGAGGGACAGGCTATCCTGGAAACACCATATATTTT.

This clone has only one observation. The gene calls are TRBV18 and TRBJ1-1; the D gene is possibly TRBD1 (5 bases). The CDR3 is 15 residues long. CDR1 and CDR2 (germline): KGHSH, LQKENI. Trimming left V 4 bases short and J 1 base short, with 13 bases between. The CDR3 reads CASSRDVRANTEAFF. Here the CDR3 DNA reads TGTGCCAGCTCACGGGACGTGAGAGCGAACACTGAAGCTTTCTTT.

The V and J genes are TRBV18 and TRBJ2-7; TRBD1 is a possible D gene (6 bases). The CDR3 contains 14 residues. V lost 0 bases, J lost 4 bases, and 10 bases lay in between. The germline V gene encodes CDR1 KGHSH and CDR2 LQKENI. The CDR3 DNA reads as TGTGCCAGCTCACCACCGGGGGCGTCGTACGAGCAGTACTTC. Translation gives CASSPPGASYEQYF.

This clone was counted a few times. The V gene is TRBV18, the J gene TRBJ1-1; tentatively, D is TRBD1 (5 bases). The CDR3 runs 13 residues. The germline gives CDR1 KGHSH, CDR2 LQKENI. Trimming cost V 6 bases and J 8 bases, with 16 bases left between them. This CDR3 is CASSLGPTIEAFF. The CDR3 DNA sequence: TGTGCCAGCTCCCTGGGACCGACAATCGAAGCTTTCTTT.

CDR3 region: CASSQYGQYGVDTGELFF. CDR3 sequence (DNA): TGTGCCAGCAGCCAATATGGACAGTATGGGGTGGATACCGGGGAGCTGTTTTTT. V usage is TRBV16 and J usage is TRBJ2-2, with a tentative D call TRBD1 (6 bases). The ends were cut back, 1 base at V and 5 bases at J, with 20 bases in the middle. The CDR3 totals 18 residues. Germline V gene sequence: CDR1 KGHSY, CDR2 FQNENV. Complete variable domain (other parts from reference TRBV16 and TRBJ2-2): GEEVAQTPKHLVRGEGQKAKLYCAPIKGHSYVFWYQQVLKNEFKFLISFQNENVFDETGMPKERFSAKCLPNSPCSLEIQATKLEDSAVYFCASSQYGQYGVDTGELFFGEGSRLTVL.

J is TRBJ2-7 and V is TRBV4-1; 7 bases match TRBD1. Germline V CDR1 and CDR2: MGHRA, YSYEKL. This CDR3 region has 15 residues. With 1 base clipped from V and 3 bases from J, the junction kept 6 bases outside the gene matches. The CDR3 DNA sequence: TGCGCCAGCAGCCAAGGGGATTGGGACAGCTACGAGCAGTACTTC. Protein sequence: CASSQGDWDSYEQYF.

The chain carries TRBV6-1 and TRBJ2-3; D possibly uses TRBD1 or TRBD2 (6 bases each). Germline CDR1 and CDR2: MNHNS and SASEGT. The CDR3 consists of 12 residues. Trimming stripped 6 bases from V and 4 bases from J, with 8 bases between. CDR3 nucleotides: TGTGCCAGCAGGGAGGGGGCAGATACGCAGTATTTT. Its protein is CASREGADTQYF.

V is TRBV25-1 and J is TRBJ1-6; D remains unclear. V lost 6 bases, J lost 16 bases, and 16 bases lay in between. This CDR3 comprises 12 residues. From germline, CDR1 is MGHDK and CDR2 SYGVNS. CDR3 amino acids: CASSELGKTLHF. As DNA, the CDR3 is TGTGCCAGCAGCGAACTGGGCAAAACGCTCCACTTT.

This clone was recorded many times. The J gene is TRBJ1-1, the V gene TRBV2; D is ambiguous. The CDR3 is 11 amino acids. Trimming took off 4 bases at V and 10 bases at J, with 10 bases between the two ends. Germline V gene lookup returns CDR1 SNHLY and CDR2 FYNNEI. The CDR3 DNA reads TGTGCCAGCAGTGCCCCTATCATAGCTTTCTTT. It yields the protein CASSAPIIAFF.

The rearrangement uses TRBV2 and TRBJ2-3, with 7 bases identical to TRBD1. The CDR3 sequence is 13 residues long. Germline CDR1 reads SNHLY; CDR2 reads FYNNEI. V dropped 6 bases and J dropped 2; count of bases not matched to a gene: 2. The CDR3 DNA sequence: TGTGCCAGCAGGGGGACAGTCACAGATACGCAGTATTTT. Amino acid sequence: CASRGTVTDTQYF.

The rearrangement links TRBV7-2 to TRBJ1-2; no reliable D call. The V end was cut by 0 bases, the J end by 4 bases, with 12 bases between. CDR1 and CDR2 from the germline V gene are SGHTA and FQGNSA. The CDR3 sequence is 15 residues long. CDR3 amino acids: CASSLATSSGYGYTF. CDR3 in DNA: TGTGCCAGCAGCTTAGCGACGAGTAGTGGCTATGGCTACACCTTC.

The CDR3 is CASRKTGAPGNEQFF. As DNA, the CDR3 is TGTGCCAGTCGAAAAACCGGGGCTCCCGGGAATGAGCAGTTCTTC. The chain has TRBV19 and TRBJ2-1; D is tentatively TRBD1 or TRBD2 (5 bases each). V dropped 8 bases and J dropped 7 bases, with 21 bases sitting between them. The CDR3 has 15 amino acids. Germline CDR1 is LNHDA and CDR2 is SQIVND (reference sequence).

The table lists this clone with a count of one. The CDR3: CASSSPRLAGITDTQYF. The CDR3 DNA reads TGTGCCAGCAGCTCCCCCCGACTAGCGGGGATCACAGATACGCAGTATTTT. The V gene is TRBV7-8, the J gene TRBJ2-3, with 11 positions matching TRBD2. This CDR3 contains 17 residues. The V gene's germline CDR1 is SGHVS and CDR2 FQNEAQ. With 4 bases clipped from V and 2 bases from J, the junction kept 8 bases outside the gene matches.

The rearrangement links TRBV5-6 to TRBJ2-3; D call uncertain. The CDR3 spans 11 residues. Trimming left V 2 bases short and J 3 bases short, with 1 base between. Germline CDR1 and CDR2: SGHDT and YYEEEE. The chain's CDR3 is CASSFTDTQYF. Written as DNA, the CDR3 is TGTGCCAGCAGCTTTACAGATACGCAGTATTTT.

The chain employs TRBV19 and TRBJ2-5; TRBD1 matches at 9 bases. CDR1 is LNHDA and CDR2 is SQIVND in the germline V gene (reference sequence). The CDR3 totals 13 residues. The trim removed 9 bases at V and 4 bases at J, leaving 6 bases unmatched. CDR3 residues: CASEDRGGETQYF. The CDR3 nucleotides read TGTGCCAGCGAGGACAGGGGAGGAGAGACCCAGTACTTC.

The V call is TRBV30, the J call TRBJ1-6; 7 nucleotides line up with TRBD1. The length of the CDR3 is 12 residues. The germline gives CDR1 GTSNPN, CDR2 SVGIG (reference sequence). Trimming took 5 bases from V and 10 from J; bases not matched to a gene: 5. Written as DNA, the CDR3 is TGTGCCTGGGCCGGGACAGCGTCACCCCTCCACTTT. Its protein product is CAWAGTASPLHF.

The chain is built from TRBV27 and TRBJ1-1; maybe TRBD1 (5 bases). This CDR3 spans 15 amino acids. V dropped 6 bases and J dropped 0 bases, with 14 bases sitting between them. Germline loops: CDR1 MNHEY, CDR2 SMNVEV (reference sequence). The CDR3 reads CASSPRGSMNTEAFF. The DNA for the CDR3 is TGTGCCAGCAGCCCCCGGGGCTCCATGAACACTGAAGCTTTCTTT.